This T cell receptor (beta chain) was recorded in a study of T cells in Graves' hyperthyroidism and ophthalmopathy. The germline V gene encodes CDR1 PRHDT and CDR2 FYEKMQ (reference sequence). Trimming cost V 4 bases and J 4 bases; bases outside gene matches: 7. The CDR3 has 15 amino acids. Researchers took RNA transcripts and amplified the TCR beta CDR3 regions from them. HTBI primers drove first-round RT-PCR of the TCR CDR3. TCRdb ran MiXCR on the multiplex PCR reads and lists one entry per CDR3 protein. Of 750,000 to 950,000 distinct CDR3 sequences in the sample, over 35% were seen once. Only a few counts were recorded for this clonotype.

The source is a man aged 18 to 30 with Graves' hyperthyroidism. This sequence joins TRBV13 and TRBJ2-7, with 10 bases matching TRBD2. Sample: blood. The CDR3 bases are TGTGCCAGCAGCTCTGGAGCGGGAGGGTTTTACGAGCAGTACTTC. Its protein product is CASSSGAGGFYEQYF.